This section outlines one TCR beta chain sequence together with its context. Its target is unknown. The length of the CDR3 is 14 residues. CDR1 and CDR2 (germline): MGHRA, YSYEKL. V shed 6 bases, J shed 0 bases, and the junction held 3 bases outside the gene matches. Libraries were prepared by immunoSEQ multiplex PCR; TCRdb keeps only in-frame clonotypes and omits some of them. Here the sample spans 84,000 or so clones, 93% being singletons. This sample is part of a study of Tregs in tolerant kidney transplant recipients. Notes on the study in general: Tolerant patients' donor-specific Tregs expanded beyond overall Tregs, suggesting antigen-driven growth. The most relevant donor-specific Treg TCRbeta repertoire apparently came from expansion with activated donor B cells. Changing PCR primers prevented nucleotide comparison between some patients' samples.

Related graft donors supplied nonmyeloablative bone marrow transplants, and mixed chimerism was transient. CD4+CD25+CD127- Tregs, CD4+CD25- non-Tregs, CD4 and CD8 cells were sorted. The clonotype originates from a human patient who received a combined kidney and bone marrow transplant. Some T cells may have originated in the graft donor. V usage is TRBV4-1 and J usage is TRBJ2-7; TRBD2 agrees at 9 bases. The input for sequencing was CD4+ T cells from blood (PBMCs), taken 12 months after the transplant. CDR3: CASRDSGGSYEQYF. The CDR3 DNA reads TGCGCCAGCAGAGATAGCGGGGGCTCCTACGAGCAGTACTTC.